This T cell receptor beta chain was identified during a study of blood T cell repertoires in COVID-19. About the study: The study drew acute and convalescent COVID-19 samples from the United States, Italy and Spain. PBMCs, B-cell-depleted T cells, or T cells were the source of the cDNA or gDNA that made up the material.

In the original processing: Scientists estimated how many nucleated cells there were by amplifying reference gene primers. Only in-frame clones appear in the TCRdb table, and some are missing; sequencing was by immunoSEQ multiplex PCR. V, J and clone size derive from that table, while D and trimming were established from the DNA sequence. The sample has 70,000 or so clones, about nine tenths seen once. With 5 bases clipped from V and 8 bases from J, the junction kept 8 bases outside the gene matches. The germline gives CDR1 SGHAT, CDR2 FQNNGV. This CDR3 is 13 amino acids long. The specimen sequenced was peripheral blood. This chain connects TRBV11-2 to TRBJ1-2; 7 bases align to TRBD1. This TCR was sampled from a woman aged 18-29 years with acute or convalescent COVID-19. As DNA, the CDR3 is TGTGCCAGCAGCCCAGACAGGGTTGGGGGCTACACCTTC. It translates to CASSPDRVGGYTF.